This T cell receptor beta chain was captured by sequencing in a study of breast tumors, draining lymph nodes, adjacent tissues. TCRdb passed the multiplex PCR reads through MiXCR, listing each CDR3 protein once. The repertoire includes under 150,000 distinct CDR3 sequences, 15% to 20% of them detected once, and over 3% sits in the top ten. This clonotype has ten or more counts. Antigen unknown. V was pared by 4 bases and J by 2 bases, with 5 bases of the junction left unmatched. Germline V lookup: CDR1 SGHRS, CDR2 YFSETQ. The CDR3 spans 14 residues. The lymph nodes were axillary draining lymph nodes from breast cancer patients. Findings and limits, study-wide: The data were judged consistent with most tumor T cells coming from lymph node and expanding in tumor. Compared with lymph nodes, tumors were less diverse; compared with nontumor tissue, more. Compared with basal-like, luminal-like tumors shared significantly more repertoire with nontumor tissue.

Material: axillary lymph node tissue. This receptor was identified in a female donor with breast cancer. Some clones in this sample may be carry-over from other donors' samples. The V gene is TRBV5-1, the J gene TRBJ2-7; 8 bases are a match to TRBD1. The DNA for the CDR3 is TGCGCCAGCAGCCCTGGACAGGGACCCTACGAGCAGTACTTC. Its translation is CASSPGQGPYEQYF.